These 21 T cell receptor beta chains were sequenced from one sample in a study of response to subunit inactivated influenza vaccine. MiXCR, run by TCRdb on the RT-PCR reads, gives a single entry per CDR3 protein. This sample yields about 170,000 distinct CDR3 sequences, of which 9.5% to 12% are seen a single time; around 33% belongs to the top ten. Sequenced here: CD8+ T cells sorted from PBMCs, sampled roughly 24 months after vaccination. Receptors originate from a man aged 50-75 years who received an inactivated influenza vaccine.

In its sample, this clonotype was seen many times. J is TRBJ2-1 and V is TRBV25-1; 8 positions match TRBD1. The CDR3 contains 15 residues. Germline CDR1 is MGHDK and CDR2 is SYGVNS. The trim removed 4 bases at V and 5 bases at J, leaving 7 bases unmatched. The CDR3 spells CASSVWGQANNEQFF. CDR3 sequence (DNA): TGTGCCAGCAGTGTTTGGGGACAGGCGAACAATGAGCAGTTCTTC.

In this sample, this clonotype turned up a few times. A read error may account for a junction end that differs from germline. V usage is TRBV3-1 and J usage is TRBJ2-1; 10 nucleotides match TRBD1. Looked up from germline, CDR1 is LGHDT and CDR2 is YNNKEL (reference sequence). This CDR3 is 18 amino acids long. As DNA, the CDR3 is TGTGCCAGCAGCAAAGAAGTCCCCGGGACAGGGGTGGTTAATGAGCAGTTCTTC. Protein product: CASSKEVPGTGVVNEQFF.

The chain joins TRBV5-5 to TRBJ2-7, with D maybe TRBD2 (7 bases). The V end was cut by 4 bases, the J end by 0 bases, with 14 bases between. Germline V gene sequence: CDR1 SGHKS, CDR2 YYEKEE (reference sequence). This CDR3 spans 15 amino acids. The CDR3 sequence: CASSQGGGNSYEQYF. The CDR3 DNA reads TGTGCCAGCAGCCAAGGGGGAGGGAACTCCTACGAGCAGTACTTC. Complete variable domain (other parts from reference TRBV5-5 and TRBJ2-7): DAGVTQSPTHLIKTRGQQVTLRCSPISGHKSVSWYQQVLGQGPQFIFQYYEKEERGRGNFPDRFSARQFPNYSSELNVNALLLGDSALYLCASSQGGGNSYEQYFGPGTRLTVT.

This clonotype was observed many times. The J gene is TRBJ2-1, the V gene TRBV15; D is possibly TRBD1 (5 bases). The CDR3 length is 15 residues. Germline-derived CDR1 and CDR2 are LNHNV and YYDKDF (reference sequence). The V end lost 5 bases, the J end lost 0 bases, and 11 bases lay between the germline ends. The DNA for the CDR3 is TGTGCCACCAGCCCCGGCAGGGCCTCCTACAATGAGCAGTTCTTC. It is translated as CATSPGRASYNEQFF.

This clonotype was seen repeatedly, ten times or more. The rearrangement links TRBV19 to TRBJ2-2; D is tentatively TRBD1 or TRBD2 (5 bases each). V dropped 3 bases and J dropped 13 bases, with 12 bases sitting between them. Germline CDR1 and CDR2: LNHDA and SQIVND (reference sequence). The CDR3 has 12 residues. CDR3 sequence (DNA): TGTGCCAGTAGTATTTCCGGGGCTTCGCTGTTTTTT. It codes for CASSISGASLFF.

The V and J genes are TRBV9 and TRBJ2-7; TRBD2 aligns across 9 bases. Trimming removed 0 bases from V and 5 bases from J; junction bases left unmatched: 6. The CDR3 sequence is 15 residues long. Germline CDR1 SGDLS, CDR2 YYNGEE. CDR3 DNA: TGTGCCAGCAGCGTAGCTGGTAGCGGGAGCAACGAGCAGTACTTC. Its protein is CASSVAGSGSNEQYF.

This clonotype was counted a few times. The chain employs TRBV15 and TRBJ2-1; D not certain. The CDR3 contains 15 residues. Germline CDR1 is LNHNV and CDR2 is YYDKDF (reference sequence). Trimming removed 0 bases at V and 3 bases at J, with 9 bases between. The CDR3 loop is CATSRDSTVYNEQFF. Written as DNA, the CDR3 is TGTGCCACCAGCAGAGATAGCACAGTCTACAATGAGCAGTTCTTC.

This clonotype appeared many times. The chain carries TRBV20-1 and TRBJ2-1, with 10 positions matching TRBD2. The CDR3 loop spans 17 amino acids. Germline lookup yields CDR1 DFQATT and CDR2 SNEGSKA (reference sequence). The ends lost 0 bases at V and 5 bases at J; junction bases unmatched: 10. The CDR3 nucleotides read TGCAGTGCTAGAGATCTAGCGGGAGTAAGTTCCGACAATGAGCAGTTCTTC. The encoded protein is CSARDLAGVSSDNEQFF.

This clonotype showed up many times. Germline is not matched at one junction end, which may reflect a read error. The genes are TRBV27 and TRBJ2-7; 7 nucleotides align to TRBD2. The CDR3 consists of 13 residues. Germline V CDR1 and CDR2: MNHEY, SMNVEV (reference sequence). CDR3 coding DNA: TGCGCCAGCAGTTCGACGGGGGGCTACGAGCAGTACTTC. Protein product: CASSSTGGYEQYF.

The V gene is TRBV9, the J gene TRBJ2-5; D is possibly TRBD1 (6 bases). Trimming pared 1 base from V and 2 bases from J, leaving 12 bases between. This CDR3 spans 15 amino acids. The germline gives CDR1 SGDLS, CDR2 YYNGEE. CDR3 in DNA: TGTGCCAGCAGCGTAACAGGGTCGATACAAGAGACCCAGTACTTC. Translation: CASSVTGSIQETQYF. Drawing the rest from reference TRBV9 and TRBJ2-5, the complete variable domain is DSGVTQTPKHLITATGQRVTLRCSPRSGDLSVYWYQQSLDQGLQFLIQYYNGEERAKGNILERFSAQQFPDLHSELNLSSLELGDSALYFCASSVTGSIQETQYFGPGTRLLVL.

The gene calls are TRBV4-3 and TRBJ2-5; D ambiguous. V lost 4 bases and J 5 bases, leaving 17 bases between the germline ends. The CDR3 has 15 residues. Per germline, CDR1 LGHNA and CDR2 YSLEER. CDR3 amino acids: CASSRIGLPRETQYF. Here the CDR3 DNA reads TGCGCCAGCAGCCGAATCGGGCTACCGAGGGAGACCCAGTACTTC.

In this sample, this clonotype turned up a few times. The chain carries TRBV20-1 and TRBJ2-3; D possibly corresponds to TRBD2 (6 bases). V dropped 4 bases and J dropped 2 bases, with 16 bases sitting between them. The length of the CDR3 is 15 residues. Germline loops: CDR1 DFQATT, CDR2 SNEGSKA (reference sequence). Written as DNA, the CDR3 is TGCAGTGCTACCCTAGCGACCTGGTACACAGATACGCAGTATTTT. This sequence encodes CSATLATWYTDTQYF.

The table lists this clonotype with a few counts. The chain combines TRBV29-1 with TRBJ2-3, with 7 bases fitting TRBD1. CDR3 length: 15 amino acids. V lost 7 bases to trimming and J lost 4 bases; unmatched junction nucleotides: 14. Germline values: CDR1 SQVTM, CDR2 ANQGSEA. CDR3 DNA sequence: TGCAGCGCAGAGAGAACAGGGGAGCGCGCAGATACGCAGTATTTT. Translation gives CSAERTGERADTQYF.

There are a few counts of this clonotype. This chain links TRBV29-1 with TRBJ2-7, with TRBD1 matching over 9 bases. The germline gives CDR1 SQVTM, CDR2 ANQGSEA. The CDR3 extends over 15 amino acids. V lost 3 bases to trimming and J lost 2 bases; unmatched junction nucleotides: 8. The CDR3, as DNA: TGCAGCGTTGAGACTAGGGGGACAGGGACCTACGAGCAGTACTTC. It translates to CSVETRGTGTYEQYF.

A few counts support this clonotype. The rearrangement uses TRBV28 and TRBJ1-5; D is uncertain. The V and J ends lost 3 bases and 1 base respectively, with 7 bases between them. CDR1 is MDHEN, CDR2 SYDVKM, per germline. The CDR3 has 14 residues. The CDR3 here is CASSFIGSNQPQHF. The CDR3 nucleotides read TGTGCCAGCAGTTTTATTGGGAGCAATCAGCCCCAGCATTTT. The full variable domain, with the rest looked up from reference TRBV28 and TRBJ1-5, is DVKVTQSSRYLVKRTGEKVFLECVQDMDHENMFWYRQDPGLGLRLIYFSYDVKMKEKGDIPEGYSVSREKKERFSLILESASTNQTSMYLCASSFIGSNQPQHFGDGTRLSIL.

V and J are TRBV12-3 or TRBV12-4 and TRBJ2-1; 12 bases agree with TRBD2. The CDR3 sequence is 15 residues long. Trimming removed 6 bases from V and 6 bases from J; junction bases left unmatched: 6. This chain's CDR3 is CASSPTSGGPNEQFF. In DNA form, the CDR3 reads TGTGCCAGCAGCCCAACTAGCGGGGGGCCCAATGAGCAGTTCTTC.

This clonotype was picked up many times. The chain links TRBV12-5 to TRBJ2-1, with 8 bases identical to TRBD2. With V trimmed by 8 bases and J by 4 bases, 7 bases remained unmatched. From germline, CDR1 is LGHNT and CDR2 FRNRAP. The CDR3 length is 14 residues. The CDR3 nucleotides are TGTGCTAGTAATACCGGGGGGGTATACAATGAGCAGTTCTTC. It is translated as CASNTGGVYNEQFF.

The sample holds many counts of this clonotype. This chain uses TRBV5-1 with TRBJ2-1, with 7 bases matching TRBD2. This CDR3 has 15 residues. V shed 4 bases and J 9 bases; nucleotides not matched to a gene: 13. The germline V gene encodes CDR1 SGHRS and CDR2 YFSETQ. The CDR3 protein is CASSPSSGQVGEQFF. The CDR3 bases are TGCGCCAGCAGCCCGTCTAGCGGTCAAGTGGGTGAGCAGTTCTTC.

This clonotype was seen at least ten times. V usage is TRBV12-3 or TRBV12-4 and J usage is TRBJ2-7, with D perhaps being TRBD1 or TRBD2 (5 bases each). V was cut by 3 bases and J by 5 bases, with 8 bases left in between. The CDR3 is 12 amino acids. As DNA, the CDR3 is TGTGCCAGCAGTTTGGGACCGGACGAGCAGTACTTC. Translated: CASSLGPDEQYF.

The chain has TRBV9 and TRBJ2-1, with D tentatively TRBD1 or TRBD2 (5 bases each). The V end lost 0 bases, the J end lost 9 bases, and 10 bases lay between the germline ends. The CDR3 runs 13 residues. Germline V gives CDR1 SGDLS, CDR2 YYNGEE. The CDR3 DNA is TGTGCCAGCAGCGTAGGGGCAGGGACTGAGCAGTTCTTC. Protein sequence: CASSVGAGTEQFF.

This clonotype was seen a few times. The chain joins TRBV27 to TRBJ2-7; D uncertain. From germline, CDR1 is MNHEY and CDR2 SMNVEV (reference sequence). The ends were cut back, 2 bases at V and 0 bases at J, with 11 bases in the middle. This CDR3 is built from 15 residues. The CDR3 sequence: CASSLGLPLSYEQYF. CDR3 sequence (DNA): TGTGCCAGCAGTTTAGGTCTTCCACTCTCCTACGAGCAGTACTTC.